A selection of T cell receptor beta chains follows, all from one sample in a study of cytomegalovirus exposure and HLA in healthy donors. The protocol was immunoSEQ multiplex PCR, while the TCRdb copy is restricted to in-frame clones and leaves out a portion. The sample has 150,000 to 200,000 clones, around 68% seen once. Specimen: PBMCs. These TCRs come from a woman in her thirties or forties in good health and CMV-seropositive. CDR3s include the opening cysteine and the closing phenylalanine or tryptophan. D genes are given only for firm matches. Clone size is not always given. Where it is, it says once, few, many or a class for expanded clones.

>TRBJ1-5|once|TRBV15|NA
CATGSGATPSQPQNF
TGTGCCACCGGTTCTGGAGCTACGCCTTCTCAGCCCCAGAATTTT
>TRBJ1-5|NA|TRBV2|TRBD1
CASSDRRGDQPQHF
TGTGCCAGCAGTGATCGCAGGGGGGATCAGCCCCAGCATTTT
>TRBJ2-7|NA|TRBV2|NA
CASSYSRDISEQYF
TGTGCCAGCAGCTATTCCCGGGACATAAGCGAGCAGTACTTC
>TRBJ1-3|NA|TRBV9|NA
CASSVAGPRTPGNTIYF
TGTGCCAGCAGCGTAGCCGGGCCCCGGACACCTGGAAACACCATATATTTT
>TRBJ2-5|NA|TRBV4-3|TRBD2
CASSQVTSGGNLQETQYF
TGCGCCAGCAGCCAAGTGACTAGCGGGGGGAACCTACAAGAGACCCAGTACTTC
>TRBJ2-3|NA|TRBV21-1|NA
CASSKYETSGGDIAADTQYF
TGTGCCAGCAGCAAATATGAGACTAGCGGGGGTGATATTGCCGCAGATACGCAGTATTTT
>TRBJ1-3|few|TRBV7-2|TRBD1
CASSFGQGGNTIYF
TGTGCCAGCAGCTTCGGACAGGGTGGAAACACCATATATTTT
>TRBJ1-2|NA|TRBV10-3|NA
CAISPRGRTSYGYTF
TGTGCCATCAGTCCCAGGGGACGCACGAGCTATGGCTACACCTTC
>TRBJ1-3|NA|TRBV9|NA
CASSFSGAGNTIYF
TGTGCCAGCAGTTTTTCCGGGGCTGGAAACACCATATATTTT
>TRBJ2-2|once|TRBV5-1|TRBD1
CASSDRQGGTGELFF
TGCGCCAGCAGCGACCGACAGGGGGGCACCGGGGAGCTGTTTTTT
>TRBJ2-7|NA|TRBV5-4|NA
CASSLGGDSYEQYF
TGTGCCAGCAGCTTGGGGGGGGATTCCTACGAGCAGTACTTC
>TRBJ1-4|NA|TRBV29-1|TRBD1
CSVEGRQGDEKLFF
TGCAGCGTTGAAGGTCGCCAGGGGGATGAAAAACTGTTTTTT
>TRBJ2-5|few|TRBV5-4|NA
CASSSERVQETQYF
TGTGCCAGCAGCTCGGAGCGGGTTCAAGAGACCCAGTACTTC
>TRBJ2-1|NA|TRBV7-3|NA
CASSPQALTGPEQFF
TGTGCCAGCAGCCCCCAAGCGCTGACAGGTCCTGAGCAGTTCTTC
>TRBJ2-1|NA|TRBV7-2|NA
CASSLERLANEQFF
TGTGCCAGCAGCTTAGAGCGGCTAGCCAATGAGCAGTTCTTC
>TRBJ1-1|NA|TRBV20-1|NA
CSARAGAEAFF
TGCAGTGCTAGGGCAGGGGCTGAAGCTTTCTTT
>TRBJ1-5|few|TRBV2|TRBD1
CATTQGDYQPQNF
TGTGCCACTACACAGGGGGACTATCAGCCCCAGAATTTT
>TRBJ2-1|once|TRBV19|NA
CASSTLVDSYEQFF
TGTGCCAGTAGTACACTAGTAGATTCGTATGAGCAGTTCTTC
>TRBJ1-2|once|TRBV28|TRBD1
CASSSGQGPGYTF
TGTGCCAGCAGTTCAGGACAGGGCCCGGGCTACACCTTC
>TRBJ2-1|few|TRBV5-1|NA
CASSPGDFSYNEQFF
TGCGCCAGCAGCCCCGGCGACTTCTCCTACAATGAGCAGTTCTTC
>TRBJ1-2|NA|TRBV28|TRBD1
CASSTRWTGNYGYTF
TGTGCCAGCAGTACCCGATGGACAGGGAACTATGGCTACACCTTC
>TRBJ2-7|few|TRBV9|TRBD1
CASSVGQGGTYEQYF
TGTGCCAGCAGCGTAGGACAGGGGGGGACCTACGAGCAGTACTTC
>TRBJ2-7|NA|TRBV5-8|NA
CASSPPISGEQYF
TGTGCCAGCAGCCCCCCAATTAGTGGCGAGCAGTACTTC
>TRBJ1-5|NA|TRBV27|TRBD1
CASSFGQGNQPQHF
TGTGCCAGCAGTTTCGGACAGGGGAATCAGCCCCAGCATTTT
>TRBJ1-1|NA|TRBV25-1|NA
CASSEYGLNGAEAFF
TGTGCCAGCAGTGAATATGGGCTGAATGGCGCTGAAGCTTTCTTT
>TRBJ2-7|once|TRBV9|TRBD2
CASSPRLAFSYEQYF
TGTGCCAGCAGCCCCCGACTAGCGTTCTCCTACGAGCAGTACTTC
>TRBJ2-1|NA|TRBV6-5|TRBD1
CASSTGVYNEQFF
TGTGCCAGCAGTACAGGGGTTTACAATGAGCAGTTCTTC
>TRBJ2-1|NA|TRBV5-1|NA
CASSLVSQGGNEQFF
TGCGCCAGCAGCTTGGTTTCTCAGGGCGGCAATGAGCAGTTCTTC
>TRBJ1-1|NA|TRBV7-9|NA
CASSSISTEAFF
TGTGCCAGCAGTTCCATTAGCACTGAAGCTTTCTTT
>TRBJ2-6|NA|TRBV4-1|NA
CASSQAGTGANVLTF
TGCGCCAGCAGCCAAGCGGGAACTGGGGCCAACGTCCTGACTTTC
>TRBJ1-1|NA|TRBV15|NA
CATSREGRQGKGNTEAFF
TGTGCCACCAGCAGAGAAGGGAGGCAGGGTAAGGGGAACACTGAAGCTTTCTTT
>TRBJ1-1|NA|TRBV4-3|NA
CASSQRGYDTEAFF
TGCGCCAGCAGCCAACGGGGGTATGACACTGAAGCTTTCTTT
>TRBJ1-4|NA|TRBV18|NA
CASSPASGANEKLFF
TGTGCCAGCTCACCGGCCTCGGGAGCTAATGAAAAACTGTTTTTT
>TRBJ2-1|NA|TRBV6-5|TRBD2
CASSPSGSSYNEQFF
TGTGCCAGCAGTCCCAGCGGGAGCTCCTACAATGAGCAGTTCTTC
>TRBJ2-3|once|TRBV28|TRBD2
CASRRGLAGRQDTQYF
TGTGCCAGCAGAAGGGGACTAGCGGGACGACAAGATACGCAGTATTTT
>TRBJ2-3|NA|TRBV7-9|TRBD2
CASSPAGERGTDTQYF
TGTGCCAGCAGCCCCGCGGGGGAAAGAGGCACAGATACGCAGTATTTT
>TRBJ2-3|NA|TRBV5-4|TRBD2
CASSLPGLATDTQYF
TGTGCCAGCAGCTTGCCGGGACTAGCGACAGATACGCAGTATTTT
>TRBJ1-4|NA|TRBV2|TRBD1
CASRQDRVEKLFF
TGTGCCAGCAGGCAGGACAGGGTTGAAAAACTGTTTTTT
>TRBJ2-2|few|TRBV19|NA
CASSRNVANTGELFF
TGTGCCAGTAGTCGTAACGTAGCGAACACCGGGGAGCTGTTTTTT
>TRBJ2-1|NA|TRBV4-3|TRBD1
CASSQEQGAPYNEQFF
TGCGCCAGCAGCCAAGAACAGGGGGCCCCGTACAATGAGCAGTTCTTC
>TRBJ2-1|NA|TRBV11-1|TRBD1
CASNQQGSYNEQFF
TGTGCCAGCAACCAACAGGGGTCCTACAATGAGCAGTTCTTC